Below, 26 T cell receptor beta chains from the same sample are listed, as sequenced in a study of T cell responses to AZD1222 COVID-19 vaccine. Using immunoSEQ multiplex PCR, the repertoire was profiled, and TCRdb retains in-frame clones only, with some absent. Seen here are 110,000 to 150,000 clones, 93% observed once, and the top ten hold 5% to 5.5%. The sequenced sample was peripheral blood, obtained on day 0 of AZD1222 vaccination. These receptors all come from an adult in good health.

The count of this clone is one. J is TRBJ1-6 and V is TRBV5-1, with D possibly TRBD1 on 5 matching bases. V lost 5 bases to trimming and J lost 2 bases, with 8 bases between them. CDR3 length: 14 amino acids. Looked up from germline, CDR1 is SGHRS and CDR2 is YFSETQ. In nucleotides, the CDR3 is TGCGCCAGCAGGCGGGGCCCCTATAATTCACCCCTCCACTTT. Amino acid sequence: CASRRGPYNSPLHF.

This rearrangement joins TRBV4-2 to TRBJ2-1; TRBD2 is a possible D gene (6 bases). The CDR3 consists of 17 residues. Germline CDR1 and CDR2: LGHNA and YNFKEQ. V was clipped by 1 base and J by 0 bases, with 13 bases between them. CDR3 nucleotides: TGTGCCAGCAGCCAAGCAGCAACTAGCAGCTCCTACAATGAGCAGTTCTTC. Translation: CASSQAATSSSYNEQFF.

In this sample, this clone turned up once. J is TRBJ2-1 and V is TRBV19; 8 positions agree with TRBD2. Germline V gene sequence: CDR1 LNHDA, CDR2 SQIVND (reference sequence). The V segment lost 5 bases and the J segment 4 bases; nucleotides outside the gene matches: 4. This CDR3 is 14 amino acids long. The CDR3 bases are TGTGCCAGTAGTCGGGCTAGCGGGTACAATGAGCAGTTCTTC. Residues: CASSRASGYNEQFF. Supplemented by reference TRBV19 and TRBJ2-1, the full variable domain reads DGGITQSPKYLFRKEGQNVTLSCEQNLNHDAMYWYRQDPGQGLRLIYYSQIVNDFQKGDIAEGYSVSREKKESFPLTVTSAQKNPTAFYLCASSRASGYNEQFFGPGTRLTVL.

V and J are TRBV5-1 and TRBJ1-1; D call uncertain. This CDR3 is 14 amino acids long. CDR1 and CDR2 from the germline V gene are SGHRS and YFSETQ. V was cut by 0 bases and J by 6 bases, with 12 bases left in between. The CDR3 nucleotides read TGCGCCAGCAGCTTGGTGAAGTCTGGTCCTGAAGCTTTCTTT. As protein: CASSLVKSGPEAFF.

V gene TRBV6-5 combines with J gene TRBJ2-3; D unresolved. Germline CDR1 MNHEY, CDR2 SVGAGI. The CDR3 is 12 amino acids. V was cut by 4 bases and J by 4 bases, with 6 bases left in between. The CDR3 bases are TGTGCCAGCAGTTCCGTAGCAGATACGCAGTATTTT. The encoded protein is CASSSVADTQYF.

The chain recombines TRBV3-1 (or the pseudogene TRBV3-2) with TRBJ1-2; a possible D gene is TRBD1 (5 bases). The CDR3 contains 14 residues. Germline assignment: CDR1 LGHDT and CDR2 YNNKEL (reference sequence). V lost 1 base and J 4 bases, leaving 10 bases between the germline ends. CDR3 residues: CASSQGQGGYGYTF. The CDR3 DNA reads TGTGCCAGCAGCCAAGGGCAGGGAGGCTATGGCTACACCTTC.

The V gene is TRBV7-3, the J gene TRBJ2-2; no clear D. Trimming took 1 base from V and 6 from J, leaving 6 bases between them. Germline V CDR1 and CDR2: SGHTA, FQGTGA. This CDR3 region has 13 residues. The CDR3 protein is CASSLIGAGELFF. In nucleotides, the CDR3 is TGTGCCAGCAGCTTAATCGGCGCCGGGGAGCTGTTTTTT.

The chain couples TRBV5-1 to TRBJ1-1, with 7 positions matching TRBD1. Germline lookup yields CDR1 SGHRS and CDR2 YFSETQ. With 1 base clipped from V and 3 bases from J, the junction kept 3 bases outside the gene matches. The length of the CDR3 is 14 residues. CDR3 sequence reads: CASSLQTGHTEAFF. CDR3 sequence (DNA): TGCGCCAGCAGCTTGCAGACAGGGCACACTGAAGCTTTCTTT.

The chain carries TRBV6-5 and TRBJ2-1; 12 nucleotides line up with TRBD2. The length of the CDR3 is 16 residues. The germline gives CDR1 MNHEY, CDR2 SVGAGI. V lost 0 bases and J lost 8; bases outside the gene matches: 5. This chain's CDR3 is CASSYSGTSGLDEQFF. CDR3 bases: TGTGCCAGCAGTTACTCCGGGACTAGCGGGTTGGATGAGCAGTTCTTC.

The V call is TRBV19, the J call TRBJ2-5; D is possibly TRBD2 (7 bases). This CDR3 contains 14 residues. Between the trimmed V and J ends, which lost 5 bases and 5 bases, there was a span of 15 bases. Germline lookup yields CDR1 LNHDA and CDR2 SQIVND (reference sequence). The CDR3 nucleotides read TGTGCCAGTAGTCCGGGGGGCAGCGTCGAGACCCAGTACTTC. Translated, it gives CASSPGGSVETQYF.

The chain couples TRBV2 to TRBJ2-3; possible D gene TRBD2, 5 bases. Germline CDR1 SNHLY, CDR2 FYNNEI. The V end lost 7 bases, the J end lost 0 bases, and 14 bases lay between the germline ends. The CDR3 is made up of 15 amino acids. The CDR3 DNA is TGTGCCAGCAATGGTGGCAGCGGAAGCACAGATACGCAGTATTTT. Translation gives CASNGGSGSTDTQYF.

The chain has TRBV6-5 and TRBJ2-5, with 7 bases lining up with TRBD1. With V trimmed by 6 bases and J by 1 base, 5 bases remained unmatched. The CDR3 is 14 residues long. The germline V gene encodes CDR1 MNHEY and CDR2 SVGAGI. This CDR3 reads CASRIQGTQETQYF. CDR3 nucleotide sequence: TGTGCCAGCAGAATACAGGGGACCCAAGAGACCCAGTACTTC.

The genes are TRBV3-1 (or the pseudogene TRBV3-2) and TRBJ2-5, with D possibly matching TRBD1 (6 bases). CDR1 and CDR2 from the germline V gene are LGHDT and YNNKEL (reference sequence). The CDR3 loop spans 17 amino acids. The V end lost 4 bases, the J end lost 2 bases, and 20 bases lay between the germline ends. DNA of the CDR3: TGTGCCAGCAGCCCCTTCTCGAGGGGGAGCGATCAAGAGACCCAGTACTTC. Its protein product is CASSPFSRGSDQETQYF.

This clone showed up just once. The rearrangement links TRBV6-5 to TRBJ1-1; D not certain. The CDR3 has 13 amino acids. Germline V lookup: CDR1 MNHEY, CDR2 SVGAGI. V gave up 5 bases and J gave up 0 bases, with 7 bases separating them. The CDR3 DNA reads TGTGCCAGCAGTCGGACGGTGAACACTGAAGCTTTCTTT. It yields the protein CASSRTVNTEAFF.

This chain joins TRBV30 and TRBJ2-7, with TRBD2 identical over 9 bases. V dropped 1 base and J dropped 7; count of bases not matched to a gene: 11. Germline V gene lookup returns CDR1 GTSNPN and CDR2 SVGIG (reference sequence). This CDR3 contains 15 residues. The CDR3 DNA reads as TGTGCCTGGAGTGGTGAAATAGCGGGAGCACGTGAGCAGTACTTC. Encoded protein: CAWSGEIAGAREQYF.

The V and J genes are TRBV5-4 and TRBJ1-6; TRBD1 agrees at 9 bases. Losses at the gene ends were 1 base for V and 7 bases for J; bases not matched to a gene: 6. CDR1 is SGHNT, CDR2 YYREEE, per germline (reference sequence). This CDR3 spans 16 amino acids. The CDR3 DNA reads TGTGCCAGCAGCTTGACCGGACAGGGGCCGAATTCACCCCTCCACTTT. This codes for CASSLTGQGPNSPLHF.

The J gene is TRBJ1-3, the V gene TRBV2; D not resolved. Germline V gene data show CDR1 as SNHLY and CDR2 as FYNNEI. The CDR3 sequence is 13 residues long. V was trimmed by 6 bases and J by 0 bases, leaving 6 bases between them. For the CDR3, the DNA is TGTGCCAGCAGGGTGAGCTCTGGAAACACCATATATTTT. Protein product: CASRVSSGNTIYF.

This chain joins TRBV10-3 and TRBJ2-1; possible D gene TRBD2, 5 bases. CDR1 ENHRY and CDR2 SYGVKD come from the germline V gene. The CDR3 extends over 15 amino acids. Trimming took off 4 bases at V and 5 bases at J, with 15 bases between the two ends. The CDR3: CAISVGRQPHNEQFF. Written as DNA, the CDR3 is TGTGCCATCAGTGTTGGGAGACAACCCCACAATGAGCAGTTCTTC.

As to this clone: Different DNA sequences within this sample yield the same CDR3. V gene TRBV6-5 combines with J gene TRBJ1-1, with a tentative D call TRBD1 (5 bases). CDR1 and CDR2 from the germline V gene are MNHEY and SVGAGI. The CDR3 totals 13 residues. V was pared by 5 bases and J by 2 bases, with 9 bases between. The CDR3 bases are TGTGCCAGCAGTCGGGGGGAAAACACTGAAGCTTTCTTT. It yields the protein CASSRGENTEAFF.

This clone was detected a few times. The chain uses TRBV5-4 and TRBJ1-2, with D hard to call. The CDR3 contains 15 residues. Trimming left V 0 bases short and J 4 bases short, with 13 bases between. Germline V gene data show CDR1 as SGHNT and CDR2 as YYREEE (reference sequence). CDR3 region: CASSLEREESYGYTF. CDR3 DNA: TGTGCCAGCAGCTTGGAACGGGAAGAGAGCTATGGCTACACCTTC.

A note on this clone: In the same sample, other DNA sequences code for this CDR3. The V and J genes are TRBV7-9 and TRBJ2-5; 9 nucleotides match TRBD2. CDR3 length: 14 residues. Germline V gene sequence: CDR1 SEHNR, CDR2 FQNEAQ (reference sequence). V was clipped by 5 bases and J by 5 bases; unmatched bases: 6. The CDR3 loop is CASSLGLAGETQYF. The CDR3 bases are TGTGCCAGCAGCCTGGGACTAGCTGGCGAGACCCAGTACTTC.

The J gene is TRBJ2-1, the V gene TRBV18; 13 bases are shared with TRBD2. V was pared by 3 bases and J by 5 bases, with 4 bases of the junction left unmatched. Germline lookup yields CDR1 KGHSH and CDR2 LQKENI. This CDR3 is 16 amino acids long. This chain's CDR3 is CASSPRGTSGNNEQFF. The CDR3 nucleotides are TGTGCCAGCTCACCCCGTGGGACTAGCGGGAACAATGAGCAGTTCTTC.

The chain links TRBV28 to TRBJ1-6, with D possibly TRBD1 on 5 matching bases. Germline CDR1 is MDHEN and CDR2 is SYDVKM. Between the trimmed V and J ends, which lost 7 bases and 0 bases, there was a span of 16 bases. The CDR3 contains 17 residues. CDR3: CASTETDFSSYNSPLHF. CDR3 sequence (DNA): TGTGCCAGCACAGAGACAGACTTCAGCTCCTATAATTCACCCCTCCACTTT.

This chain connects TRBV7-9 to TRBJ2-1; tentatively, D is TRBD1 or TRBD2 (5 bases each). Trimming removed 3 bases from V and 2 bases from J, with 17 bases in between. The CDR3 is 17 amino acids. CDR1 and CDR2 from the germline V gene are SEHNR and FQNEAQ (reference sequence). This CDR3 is CASSFGTARGTYNEQFF. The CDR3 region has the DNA TGTGCCAGCAGCTTTGGGACCGCCCGTGGGACCTACAATGAGCAGTTCTTC.

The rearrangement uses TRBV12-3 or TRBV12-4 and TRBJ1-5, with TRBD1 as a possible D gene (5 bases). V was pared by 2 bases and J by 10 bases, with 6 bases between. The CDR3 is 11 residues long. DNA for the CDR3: TGTGCCAGCAGTTTACAGGGACCCCAGCATTTT. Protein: CASSLQGPQHF.

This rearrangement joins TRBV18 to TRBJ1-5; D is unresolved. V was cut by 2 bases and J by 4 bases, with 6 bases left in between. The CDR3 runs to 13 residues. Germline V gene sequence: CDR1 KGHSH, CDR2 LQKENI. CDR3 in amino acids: CASSPEQNQPQHF. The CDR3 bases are TGTGCCAGCTCACCAGAACAGAATCAGCCCCAGCATTTT.